The clone carrying this T cell receptor (beta chain) was counted between two and nine times. The CDR3 sequence is 12 residues long. Trimming pared 3 bases from V and 6 bases from J, leaving 9 bases between. Looked up from germline, CDR1 is SGHAT and CDR2 is FQNNGV. Assay: immunoSEQ multiplex PCR; the TCRdb copy retains only in-frame clones and omits some. The sample lists around 68,000 clones, 95% to 97% seen once, with 0.25% to 0.35% in the top ten. These data come from a study of technical replicates of blood from a handful of donors. The chain employs TRBV11-2 and TRBJ2-7; the D gene is possibly TRBD2 (5 bases). The sequenced sample consisted of T cells isolated from PBMCs. This TCR was recovered from a human donor in good health. CDR3 sequence reads: CASSLGGSEQYF. CDR3 DNA sequence: TGTGCCAGCAGCTTGGGCGGGTCCGAGCAGTACTTC.